This paragraph covers one T cell receptor (beta chain) sequence. Its antigen is unidentified. Amplification of TCR beta CDR3 regions used RNA as the template. In the first-round RT-PCR of the TCR CDR3, the HTBI primer set was used. From the multiplex PCR reads, TCRdb called clonotypes with MiXCR, one entry per CDR3 protein. The sample yields around 280,000 distinct CDR3 sequences, about 14% seen once. The data originate from a study of T cells in Graves' hyperthyroidism and ophthalmopathy. Study-level points and caveats: In blood, most of the thyroid clonotypes expanded above 0.001 were also present.

The hyperthyroidism was newly diagnosed and had lasted under 2 months; the patients were aged 18 to 65. Any symptoms of ophthalmopathy came after the first hyperthyroidism diagnosis, from which the blood sample dates. Each 10 ml fresh peripheral blood draw supplied the PBMCs. The TCR originated in a woman aged 25-40 years with Graves' hyperthyroidism that later progressed to Graves' ophthalmopathy. The source material was blood.

The CDR3 loop reads CASSYGFGGTGELFF. In DNA form, the CDR3 reads TGTGCCAGCAGCTACGGGTTCGGGGGCACCGGGGAGCTGTTTTTT. The V and J genes are TRBV11-2 and TRBJ2-2, with D tentatively TRBD2 (6 bases). With 4 bases removed from V and 4 bases from J, the gap between germline ends came to 13 bases. This CDR3 contains 15 residues. Germline lookup yields CDR1 SGHAT and CDR2 FQNNGV.